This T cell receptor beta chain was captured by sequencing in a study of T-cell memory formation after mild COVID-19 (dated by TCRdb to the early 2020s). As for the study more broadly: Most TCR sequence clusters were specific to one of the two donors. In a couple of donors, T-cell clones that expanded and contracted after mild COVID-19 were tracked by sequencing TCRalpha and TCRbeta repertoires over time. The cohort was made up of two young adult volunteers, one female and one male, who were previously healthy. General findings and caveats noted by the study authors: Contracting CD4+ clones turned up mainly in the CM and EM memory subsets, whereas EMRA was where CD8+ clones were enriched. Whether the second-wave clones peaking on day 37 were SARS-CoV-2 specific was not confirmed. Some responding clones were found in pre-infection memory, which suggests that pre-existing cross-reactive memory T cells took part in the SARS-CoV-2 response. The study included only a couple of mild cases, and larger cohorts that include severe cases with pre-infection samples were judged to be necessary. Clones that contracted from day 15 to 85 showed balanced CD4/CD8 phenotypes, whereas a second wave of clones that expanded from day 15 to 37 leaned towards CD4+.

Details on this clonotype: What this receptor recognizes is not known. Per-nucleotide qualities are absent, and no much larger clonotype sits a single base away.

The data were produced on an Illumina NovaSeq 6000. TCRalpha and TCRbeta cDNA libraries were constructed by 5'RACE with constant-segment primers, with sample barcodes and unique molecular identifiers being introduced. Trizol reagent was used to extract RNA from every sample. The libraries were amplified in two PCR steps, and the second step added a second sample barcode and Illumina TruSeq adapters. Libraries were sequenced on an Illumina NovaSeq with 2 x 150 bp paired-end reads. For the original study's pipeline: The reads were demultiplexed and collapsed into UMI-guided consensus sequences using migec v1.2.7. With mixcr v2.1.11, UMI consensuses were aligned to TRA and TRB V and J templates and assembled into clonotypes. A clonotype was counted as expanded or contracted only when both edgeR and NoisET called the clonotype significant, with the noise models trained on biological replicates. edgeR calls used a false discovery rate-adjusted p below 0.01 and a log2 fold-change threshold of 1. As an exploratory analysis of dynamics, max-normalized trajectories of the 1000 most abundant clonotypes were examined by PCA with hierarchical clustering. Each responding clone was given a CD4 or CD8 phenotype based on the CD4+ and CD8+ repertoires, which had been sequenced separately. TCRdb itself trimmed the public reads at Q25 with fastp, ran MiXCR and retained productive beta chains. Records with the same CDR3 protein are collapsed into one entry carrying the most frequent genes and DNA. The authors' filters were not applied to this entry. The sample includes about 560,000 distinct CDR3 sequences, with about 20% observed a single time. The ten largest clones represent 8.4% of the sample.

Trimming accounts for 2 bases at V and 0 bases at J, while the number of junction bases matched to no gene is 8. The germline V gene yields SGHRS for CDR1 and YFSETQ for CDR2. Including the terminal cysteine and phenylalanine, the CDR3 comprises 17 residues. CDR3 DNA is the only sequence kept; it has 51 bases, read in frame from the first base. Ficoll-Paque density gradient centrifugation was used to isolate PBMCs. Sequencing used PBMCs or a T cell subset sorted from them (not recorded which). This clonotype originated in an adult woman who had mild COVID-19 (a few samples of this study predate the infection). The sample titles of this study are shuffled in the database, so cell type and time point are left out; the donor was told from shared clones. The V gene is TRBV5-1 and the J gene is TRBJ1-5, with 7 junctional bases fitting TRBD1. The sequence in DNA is TGCGCCAGCAGCTTCTCGACAGGGCCTTATAGCAATCAGCCCCAGCATTTT. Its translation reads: CASSFSTGPYSNQPQHF.